Listed below are T cell receptor beta chains from one sample, sequenced in a study of blood T cell repertoires in COVID-19. Profiled with immunoSEQ multiplex PCR; TCRdb holds only in-frame clones, not every one. The table has 55,000 to 75,000 clones, around 80% seen once. Material for sequencing was peripheral blood. The source of these receptors is a man aged 55-75 years with acute or convalescent COVID-19. Each CDR3 is given without its conserved first and last residue. A D gene is named only where the DNA matches it firmly. Clone size is shown for a subset of rows, as once, few, many or a class of expanded clone.

d_gene,v_gene,abundance,len,CDR3aa
-,TRBV11-2,-,12,ASSLEVLDYEQF
TRBD1,TRBV5-1,-,13,ASSSGDREYEKLF
-,TRBV30,-,10,AVMGREKGAF
TRBD2,TRBV3-1/TRBV3-2,-,17,ASSQDEAGGPGHGTEQY
TRBD2,TRBV10-1,-,12,ASSEAGGSGEQF
-,TRBV14,-,12,ASSLIDYPDEQY
-,TRBV7-4,few,14,ASSLAGGTGNQPQH
TRBD1,TRBV28,once,11,ASSWAGGNEQF
-,TRBV3-1/TRBV3-2,-,10,ASSQFEETQY
-,TRBV5-1,-,12,ASSLTGRGTEAF
TRBD2,TRBV19,-,13,ASSPRLAGAHEQF
-,TRBV9,-,13,ASSVDGRSNYGYT
-,TRBV5-8,-,13,ASSLSGWGDYGYT
-,TRBV11-2,-,13,ASSLGNSPNQPQH
-,TRBV9,-,12,ASSGRESTDTQY
-,TRBV27,-,12,ASSLTRRAYEQY
-,TRBV30,few,11,AWRAPGRTEAF
TRBD1,TRBV2,-,16,ASRISGTGVSSTDTQY
-,TRBV29-1,-,12,SVRREGANTEAF
-,TRBV7-9,-,12,ASSPGNSVYGYT
-,TRBV18,few,14,ASSRKSGVAPDTQY
TRBD2,TRBV29-1,-,11,SVGGRGVREQY
-,TRBV5-1,-,12,ASSLDGLNYGYT
TRBD1,TRBV19,-,14,ASSIAPGQGVFGYT
TRBD1,TRBV28,-,12,ASSIDRGIHGEH
TRBD1,TRBV5-1,-,12,ASRAGTANQPQH
-,TRBV2,-,13,ASSPRVANTGELF
-,TRBV28,-,12,ASSLNGLAYEQY
-,TRBV5-4,-,14,ASSRLGAGTDNEQF
-,TRBV2,-,13,ASAILKSSNSPLH
TRBD1,TRBV5-1,-,12,ASSLARGVSEAF
TRBD2,TRBV29-1,-,12,SVELAGGGNEQF
-,TRBV6-1,-,13,ASSNTGVGSGELF
-,TRBV24-1,-,14,ATSAPDSPNGQPQH
TRBD1,TRBV5-6,few,11,ASRMGQRYGYT
TRBD1,TRBV3-1/TRBV3-2,-,13,ASRYGRGWNTEAF
TRBD2,TRBV24-1,-,13,ATARASGYTGELF
TRBD2,TRBV14,once,16,ASSQWLAGSRLHNEQF
-,TRBV24-1,few,13,ATSARGELGAEAF
-,TRBV6-6,-,9,ASSYEAEAF
-,TRBV7-2,-,15,ASSGWHGNREGNTIY
TRBD1,TRBV28,few,15,ASSRGTGGAENTEAF